A selection of T cell receptor beta chains follows, all from one sample in a study of blood T cell repertoires in COVID-19. Some clones are missing from TCRdb's copy, which holds only in-frame ones; the method was immunoSEQ multiplex PCR. The table shows roughly 250,000 clones, with over 75% occurring only once. Input material: peripheral blood. Every receptor here comes from a human donor with COVID-19, enrolled during active disease. The donor label of this sample is uncertain. CDR3s include the opening cysteine and the closing phenylalanine or tryptophan.

j_gene: TRBJ1-1; v_gene: TRBV29-1; CDR3aa: CSVEALQGEPAFF
j_gene: TRBJ1-5; v_gene: TRBV15; CDR3aa: CATSALEGAGNQLQHF
j_gene: TRBJ2-2; v_gene: TRBV29-1; CDR3aa: CSVALGTGGELFF
j_gene: TRBJ1-2; v_gene: TRBV6-6; CDR3aa: CASERDNYGYTF
j_gene: TRBJ2-3; v_gene: TRBV9; CDR3aa: CASSPGQASTDTQYF
j_gene: TRBJ1-2; v_gene: TRBV10-3; CDR3aa: CAISERSSDRGGYGYTF
j_gene: TRBJ2-3; v_gene: TRBV19; CDR3aa: CASSNRGRVGADTQYF
j_gene: TRBJ2-3; v_gene: TRBV6-6; CDR3aa: CASSYSAGDTQYF
j_gene: TRBJ2-7; v_gene: TRBV28; CDR3aa: CATKTPGGTEQYF
j_gene: TRBJ2-1; v_gene: TRBV28; CDR3aa: CASRGPGLAGGESSYNEQFF
j_gene: TRBJ1-5; v_gene: TRBV18; CDR3aa: CASSPEADQPQHF
j_gene: TRBJ1-1; v_gene: TRBV27; CDR3aa: CASSLSTRDTSWNTEAFF
j_gene: TRBJ2-7; v_gene: TRBV18; CDR3aa: CASSPMDRDISSYEQYF
j_gene: TRBJ1-2; v_gene: TRBV5-1; CDR3aa: CASSLSGQNYGYTF
j_gene: TRBJ1-2; v_gene: TRBV6-2/TRBV6-3; CDR3aa: CASSPVGTGGRHGYTF
j_gene: TRBJ2-7; v_gene: TRBV28; CDR3aa: CASSYRDSPFGQYF
j_gene: TRBJ2-5; v_gene: TRBV18; CDR3aa: CASSPMTGQETQYF
j_gene: TRBJ1-2; v_gene: TRBV10-3; CDR3aa: CAISESGTEGYTF
j_gene: TRBJ1-1; v_gene: TRBV6-5; CDR3aa: CASSYLGRGNTEAFF
j_gene: TRBJ2-5; v_gene: TRBV11-2; CDR3aa: CASSPWSGQETQYF
j_gene: TRBJ2-3; v_gene: TRBV18; CDR3aa: CASSSTEPSTDTQYF
j_gene: TRBJ2-6; v_gene: TRBV30; CDR3aa: CAWSVFLAGVLGANVLTF
j_gene: TRBJ1-5; v_gene: TRBV7-2; CDR3aa: CASSARGGNQPQHF
j_gene: TRBJ2-1; v_gene: TRBV29-1; CDR3aa: CSVEGRAGAGGPNEQFF
j_gene: TRBJ2-3; v_gene: TRBV28; CDR3aa: CASRRSSGRGGTDTQYF
j_gene: TRBJ2-1; v_gene: TRBV27; CDR3aa: CASSLGTSGRNEQFF
j_gene: TRBJ2-1; v_gene: TRBV10-3; CDR3aa: CAISESTSEGEQFF
j_gene: TRBJ2-2; v_gene: TRBV4-3; CDR3aa: CASSQDRGTGELFF